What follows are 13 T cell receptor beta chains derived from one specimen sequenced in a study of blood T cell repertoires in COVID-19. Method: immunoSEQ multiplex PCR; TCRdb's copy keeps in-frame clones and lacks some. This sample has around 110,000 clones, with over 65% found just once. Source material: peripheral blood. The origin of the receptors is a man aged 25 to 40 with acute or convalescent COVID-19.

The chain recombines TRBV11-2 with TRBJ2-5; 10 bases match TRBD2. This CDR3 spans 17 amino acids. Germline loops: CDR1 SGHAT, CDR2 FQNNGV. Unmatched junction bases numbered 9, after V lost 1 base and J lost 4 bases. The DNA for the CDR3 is TGTGCCAGCAGCTTAGTGGCAGCGGGGGGGCCTCGAGAGACCCAGTACTTC. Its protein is CASSLVAAGGPRETQYF.

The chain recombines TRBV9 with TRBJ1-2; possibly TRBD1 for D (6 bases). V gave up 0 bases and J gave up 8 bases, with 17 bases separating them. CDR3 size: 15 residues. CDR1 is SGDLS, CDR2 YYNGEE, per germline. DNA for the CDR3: TGTGCCAGCAGCGTAGAATTTACAGGACAGCGAGGCTACACCTTC. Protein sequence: CASSVEFTGQRGYTF.

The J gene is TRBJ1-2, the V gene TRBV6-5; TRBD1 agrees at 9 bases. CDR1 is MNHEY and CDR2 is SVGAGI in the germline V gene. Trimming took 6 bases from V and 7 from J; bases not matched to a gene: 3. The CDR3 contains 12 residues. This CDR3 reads CASRTGGAGYTF. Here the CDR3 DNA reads TGTGCCAGCAGGACAGGGGGGGCTGGCTACACCTTC.

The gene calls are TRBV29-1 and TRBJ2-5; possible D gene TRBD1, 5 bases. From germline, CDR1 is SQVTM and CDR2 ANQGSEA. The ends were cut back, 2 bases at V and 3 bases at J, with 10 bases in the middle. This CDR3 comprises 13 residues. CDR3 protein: CSVERGRKETQYF. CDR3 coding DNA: TGCAGCGTTGAAAGGGGTCGAAAAGAGACCCAGTACTTC.

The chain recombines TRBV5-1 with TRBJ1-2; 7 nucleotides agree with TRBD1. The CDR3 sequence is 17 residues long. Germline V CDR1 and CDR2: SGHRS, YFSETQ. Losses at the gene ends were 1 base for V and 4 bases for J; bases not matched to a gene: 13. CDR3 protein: CASSLRRDQRQGYGYTF. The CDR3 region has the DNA TGCGCCAGCAGCTTGAGGCGGGACCAAAGACAGGGCTATGGCTACACCTTC.

This chain's CDR3 is CASSFGGEDTQYF. The CDR3 DNA reads as TGTGCCAGCAGCTTTGGCGGGGAGGATACGCAGTATTTT. V is TRBV5-6 and J is TRBJ2-3; tentatively, D is TRBD2 (6 bases). This CDR3 spans 13 amino acids. Trimming shortened V by 2 bases and J by 6 bases, and 10 bases separated the two germline ends. Per germline, CDR1 SGHDT and CDR2 YYEEEE.

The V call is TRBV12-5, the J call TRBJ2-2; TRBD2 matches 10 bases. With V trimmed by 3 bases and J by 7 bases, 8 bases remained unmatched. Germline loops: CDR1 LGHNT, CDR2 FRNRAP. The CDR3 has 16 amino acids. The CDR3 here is CASGFSLAGASGELFF. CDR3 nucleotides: TGTGCTAGTGGTTTTTCGCTAGCGGGAGCTAGCGGGGAGCTGTTTTTT.

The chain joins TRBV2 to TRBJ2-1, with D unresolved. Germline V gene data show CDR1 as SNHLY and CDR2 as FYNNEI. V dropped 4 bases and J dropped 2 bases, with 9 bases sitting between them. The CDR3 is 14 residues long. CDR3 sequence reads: CASSVVRAYNEQFF. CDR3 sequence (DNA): TGTGCCAGCAGTGTGGTCCGCGCCTACAATGAGCAGTTCTTC.

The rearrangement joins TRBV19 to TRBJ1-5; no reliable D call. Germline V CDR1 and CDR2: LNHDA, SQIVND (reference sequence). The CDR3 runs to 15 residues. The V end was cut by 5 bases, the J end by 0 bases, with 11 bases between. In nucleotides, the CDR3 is TGTGCCAGTAGTGGGCAGTTCGATAGCAATCAGCCCCAGCATTTT. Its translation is CASSGQFDSNQPQHF.

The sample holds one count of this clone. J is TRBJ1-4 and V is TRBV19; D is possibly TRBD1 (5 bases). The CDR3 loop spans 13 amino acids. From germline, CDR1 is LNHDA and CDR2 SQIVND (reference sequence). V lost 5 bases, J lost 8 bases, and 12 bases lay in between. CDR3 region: CASSFQGGEKLFF. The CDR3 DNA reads TGTGCCAGTAGTTTCCAGGGAGGAGAAAAACTGTTTTTT. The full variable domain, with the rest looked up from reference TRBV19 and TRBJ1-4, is DGGITQSPKYLFRKEGQNVTLSCEQNLNHDAMYWYRQDPGQGLRLIYYSQIVNDFQKGDIAEGYSVSREKKESFPLTVTSAQKNPTAFYLCASSFQGGEKLFFGSGTQLSVL.

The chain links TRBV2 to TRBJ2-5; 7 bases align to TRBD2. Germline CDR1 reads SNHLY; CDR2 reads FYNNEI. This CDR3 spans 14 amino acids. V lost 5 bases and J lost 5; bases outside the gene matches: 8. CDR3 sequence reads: CASSWGVGGETQYF. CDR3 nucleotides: TGTGCCAGCAGTTGGGGAGTCGGGGGGGAGACCCAGTACTTC.

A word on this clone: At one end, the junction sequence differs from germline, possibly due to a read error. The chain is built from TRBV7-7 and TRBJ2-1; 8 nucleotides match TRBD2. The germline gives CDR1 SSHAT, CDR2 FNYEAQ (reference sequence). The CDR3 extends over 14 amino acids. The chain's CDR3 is CASSLTGGQDEQFF. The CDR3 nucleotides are TGTGCTAGCAGCTTAACGGGAGGGCAGGATGAGCAGTTCTTC.

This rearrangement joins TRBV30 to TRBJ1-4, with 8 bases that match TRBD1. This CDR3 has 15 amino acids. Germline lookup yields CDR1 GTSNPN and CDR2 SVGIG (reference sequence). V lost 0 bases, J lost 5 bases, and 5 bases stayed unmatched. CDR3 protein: CAWSVPGGINEKLFF. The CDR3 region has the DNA TGTGCCTGGAGTGTACCAGGGGGCATAAATGAAAAACTGTTTTTT.